The source of this TCR beta chain is a study of T-cell reconstitution after alpha-beta-depleted transplantation in children. In its sample, this clonotype was seen a few times. As it was prepared, the TCRbeta library received unique molecular identifiers. TCRdb reprocessed the PCR reads via MiXCR and lists one record per CDR3 protein. The repertoire holds some 300,000 distinct CDR3 sequences, under 13% seen once, with more than 2% in the top ten. The germline gives CDR1 LGHDT, CDR2 YNNKEL (reference sequence). CDR3 length equals 13 residues. V was clipped by 4 bases and J by 6 bases, with 12 bases between them.

The sequenced sample was PBMCs from the stem cell graft donor, obtained from the stem cell graft. This receptor was taken from a human donor who donated a stem cell graft to a child with acute lymphoblastic leukemia. V usage is TRBV3-1 and J usage is TRBJ1-2; D gene uncertain. This CDR3 is CASSPDTENGYTF. The DNA for the CDR3 is TGTGCCAGCAGCCCAGATACGGAGAATGGCTACACCTTC.